This T cell receptor (beta chain) was profiled in a study of control samples from healthy donors and cancer patients. Using immunoSEQ multiplex PCR, the repertoire was profiled, and TCRdb retains in-frame clones only, with some absent. Seen here are some 71,000 clones, about 89% observed once, and the top ten hold under 2.5%. The specimen sequenced was PBMCs. The clonotype originates from a woman aged 45-59 years with head and neck cancer.

This chain's CDR3 is CATSVLRAPEGEQYF. CDR3 nucleotide sequence: TGTGCCACCAGCGTCCTTAGGGCTCCCGAGGGAGAGCAGTACTTC. The chain is built from TRBV15 and TRBJ2-7; TRBD2 is a possible D gene (5 bases). CDR3 size: 15 residues. CDR1 is LNHNV and CDR2 is YYDKDF in the germline V gene (reference sequence). V lost 5 bases and J lost 7, with 21 bases in between.